The 25 T cell receptor beta chains listed next were all sequenced from one sample in a study of OX40 agonist ivuxolimab in advanced cancers. Clones were sequenced by immunoSEQ multiplex PCR, and TCRdb holds only the in-frame ones, with some missing. The repertoire includes about 50,000 clones, approximately 84% of them detected once, and around 13% sits in the top ten. The sequencing used CD4+ or CD8+ T cells sorted from blood, collected in a trial of the OX40 agonist ivuxolimab. The receptors were sampled from an adult with an advanced solid tumor such as melanoma, head and neck, liver or kidney cancer.

The genes are TRBV14 and TRBJ2-7, with D maybe TRBD1 (6 bases). V gave up 2 bases and J gave up 2 bases, with 13 bases separating them. This CDR3 spans 15 amino acids. Germline lookup yields CDR1 SGHDN and CDR2 FVKESK. CDR3 DNA sequence: TGTGCCAGCAGCCAATGGGCGACAGGTACCTACGAGCAGTACTTC. Amino acid sequence: CASSQWATGTYEQYF. Combining the CDR3 with reference TRBV14 and TRBJ2-7 gives the whole variable domain EAGVTQFPSHSVIEKGQTVTLRCDPISGHDNLYWYRRVMGKEIKFLLHFVKESKQDESGMPNNRFLAERTGGTYSTLKVQPAELEDSGVYFCASSQWATGTYEQYFGPGTRLTVT.

V usage is TRBV6-6 and J usage is TRBJ2-3; D might be TRBD1 or TRBD2, each matching 5 bases. Germline lookup yields CDR1 MNHNY and CDR2 SVGAGI (reference sequence). Trimming removed 3 bases at V and 0 bases at J, with 7 bases between. The CDR3 spans 14 residues. The CDR3 is CASSYRDSTDTQYF. Written as DNA, the CDR3 is TGTGCCAGCAGTTATAGGGACAGCACAGATACGCAGTATTTT.

This clone was recorded only once. The chain is built from TRBV11-2 and TRBJ1-4, with 8 bases fitting TRBD1. This CDR3 region has 15 residues. The J segment lost 8 bases and the V segment lost 1 base, leaving 6 bases of the junction unmatched. Germline assignment: CDR1 SGHAT and CDR2 FQNNGV. This chain's CDR3 is CASSLGGQGGEKLFF. In nucleotides, the CDR3 is TGTGCCAGCAGCTTAGGCGGACAGGGAGGGGAAAAACTGTTTTTT.

The V gene is TRBV6-1, the J gene TRBJ1-2; 7 bases fit TRBD1. Trimming cost V 5 bases and J 2 bases; bases outside gene matches: 5. This CDR3 contains 14 residues. Germline CDR1 is MNHNS and CDR2 is SASEGT. The CDR3 reads CASSPGTANYGYTF. In nucleotides, the CDR3 is TGTGCCAGCAGTCCCGGGACAGCCAACTATGGCTACACCTTC.

The chain has TRBV28 and TRBJ1-5; D is ambiguous. The V gene's germline CDR1 is MDHEN and CDR2 SYDVKM. Trimming stripped 10 bases from V and 7 bases from J, with 11 bases between. The CDR3 extends over 11 amino acids. The CDR3 DNA reads as TGTGCCACCCAGAACGAGCAGCCCCAGCATTTT. Amino acids: CATQNEQPQHF.

To note about this clone: Germline and junction disagree at one end, which may indicate a read error. V usage is TRBV25-1 and J usage is TRBJ2-7; possible D gene TRBD1, 6 bases. This CDR3 spans 12 amino acids. Germline assignment: CDR1 MGHDK and CDR2 SYGVNS. The DNA for the CDR3 is TGTGCCAGCAGTGCGACAGGACACGAGCAGCACTTC. Protein: CASSATGHEQHF.

The V gene is TRBV5-1, the J gene TRBJ2-5; TRBD2 agrees at 8 bases. Germline V gene data show CDR1 as SGHRS and CDR2 as YFSETQ. J was trimmed by 2 bases and V by 0 bases; bases with no gene match: 3. CDR3 size: 15 residues. The CDR3 region has the DNA TGCGCCAGCAGCTTGGATGGGACTAGACAAGAGACCCAGTACTTC. Encoded protein: CASSLDGTRQETQYF.

A few counts support this clone. This chain connects TRBV2 to TRBJ2-7; tentatively, D is TRBD1 (6 bases). CDR1 and CDR2 (germline): SNHLY, FYNNEI. The V gene lost 6 bases and the J gene lost 3 bases, with 12 bases spanning the gap. This CDR3 region has 13 residues. Here the CDR3 DNA reads TGTGCCAGCAGGTCTACAGGGATCTACGAGCAGTACTTC. This sequence encodes CASRSTGIYEQYF.

The rearrangement links TRBV27 to TRBJ1-4; D gene uncertain. Germline V lookup: CDR1 MNHEY, CDR2 SMNVEV (reference sequence). Trimming removed 7 bases at V and 5 bases at J, with 11 bases between. This CDR3 spans 13 amino acids. The CDR3 loop reads CASTPRVNEKLFF. CDR3 nucleotides: TGTGCCAGCACTCCTCGGGTAAATGAAAAACTGTTTTTT.

This clone was observed a handful of times. The genes are TRBV7-8 and TRBJ1-1; no definite D call. Germline CDR1 SGHVS, CDR2 FQNEAQ. The CDR3 has 14 residues. Trimming pared 3 bases from V and 1 base from J, leaving 9 bases between. The CDR3 DNA reads as TGTGCCAGCAGCTTTTTGGTCAGGAACACTGAAGCTTTCTTT. Amino acid sequence: CASSFLVRNTEAFF.

V is TRBV29-1 and J is TRBJ2-3, with 12 bases identical to TRBD2. After removal of 6 bases from V and 1 base from J, the junction contained 8 bases not matched to a gene. The CDR3 contains 16 residues. From germline, CDR1 is SQVTM and CDR2 ANQGSEA. CDR3 coding DNA: TGCAGCGTAGGGTGGACTAGCGGGATGGGCACAGATACGCAGTATTTT. This codes for CSVGWTSGMGTDTQYF.

The chain recombines TRBV6-5 with TRBJ1-3; 7 bases line up with TRBD1. The germline V gene has CDR1 MNHEY and CDR2 SVGAGI. Trimming took 5 bases from V and 4 from J; bases not matched to a gene: 5. CDR3 length equals 14 residues. The CDR3 bases are TGTGCCAGCAGTGCCCGACAGGGAGGAAACACCATATATTTT. Its protein product is CASSARQGGNTIYF.

The V gene is TRBV7-2, the J gene TRBJ1-5; TRBD1 aligns across 8 bases. This CDR3 has 15 residues. Trimming at V came to 4 bases and at J to 4 bases, leaving 6 bases not matched to a gene. CDR1 SGHTA and CDR2 FQGNSA come from the germline V gene. The CDR3 bases are TGTGCCAGCAGCTCCGGACAGGGCTGGAATCAGCCCCAGCATTTT. Its translation: CASSSGQGWNQPQHF. Using reference TRBV7-2 and TRBJ1-5 for the parts outside the CDR3, the full variable domain is GAGVSQSPSNKVTEKGKDVELRCDPISGHTALYWYRQSLGQGLEFLIYFQGNSAPDKSGLPSDRFSAERTGGSVSTLTIQRTQQEDSAVYLCASSSGQGWNQPQHFGDGTRLSIL.

The chain recombines TRBV18 with TRBJ2-6; D unclear. CDR1 and CDR2 (germline): KGHSH, LQKENI. CDR3 length: 15 amino acids. Deletions cut 3 bases from V and 0 bases from J, with 6 bases between. The CDR3: CASSPRNSGANVLTF. In DNA, the CDR3 is TGTGCCAGCTCACCCAGGAACTCTGGGGCCAACGTCCTGACTTTC.

The genes are TRBV27 and TRBJ1-4, with 10 bases fitting TRBD1. V lost 2 bases, J lost 8 bases, and 2 bases stayed unmatched. The CDR3 loop spans 14 amino acids. Germline assignment: CDR1 MNHEY and CDR2 SMNVEV (reference sequence). This CDR3 reads CASSLGDRGEKLFF. The CDR3 DNA reads as TGTGCCAGCAGTTTAGGGGACAGGGGAGAAAAACTGTTTTTT.

The chain employs TRBV6-1 and TRBJ2-5; perhaps TRBD2 as D (5 bases). Germline V gene lookup returns CDR1 MNHNS and CDR2 SASEGT. CDR3 length: 14 amino acids. V lost 4 bases, J lost 5 bases, and 14 bases lay in between. As DNA, the CDR3 is TGTGCCAGCAGTGTGGGAGCGGCCAGGGAGACCCAGTACTTC. Its protein product is CASSVGAARETQYF.

The V and J genes are TRBV10-2 and TRBJ2-7; D gene uncertain. The CDR3 consists of 12 residues. The V end was cut by 8 bases, the J end by 6 bases, with 14 bases between. The V gene's germline CDR1 is WSHSY and CDR2 SAAADI. The CDR3 region has the DNA TGCGCCAGCTCAAAGACGTCGATCGAGCAGTACTTC. This gives the protein CASSKTSIEQYF.

The chain employs TRBV29-1 and TRBJ2-7; 10 nucleotides agree with TRBD1. This CDR3 region has 14 residues. Germline loops: CDR1 SQVTM, CDR2 ANQGSEA. V shed 3 bases, J shed 4 bases, and the junction held 6 bases outside the gene matches. In DNA, the CDR3 is TGCAGCGTTGAGGAGACAGGGGGCTCGTACGAGCAGTACTTC. Translated, it gives CSVEETGGSYEQYF.

The chain joins TRBV5-8 to TRBJ2-1, with 11 bases fitting TRBD2. V was clipped by 0 bases and J by 9 bases; unmatched bases: 5. Looked up from germline, CDR1 is SGHTS and CDR2 is YDEGEE. The CDR3 extends over 15 amino acids. CDR3 nucleotides: TGTGCCAGCAGCTTGGGTTGGCTAGCGGGAGGTGAGCAGTTCTTC. Amino acid sequence: CASSLGWLAGGEQFF.

The chain has TRBV6-1 and TRBJ1-5, with D uncertain. The V gene's germline CDR1 is MNHNS and CDR2 SASEGT. V gave up 3 bases and J gave up 5 bases, with 8 bases separating them. This CDR3 has 13 amino acids. This chain's CDR3 is CASSEGFHQPQHF. DNA of the CDR3: TGTGCCAGCAGTGAGGGCTTTCATCAGCCCCAGCATTTT.

The chain recombines TRBV2 with TRBJ2-6; D not certain. V dropped 5 bases and J dropped 0 bases, with 11 bases sitting between them. CDR1 is SNHLY, CDR2 FYNNEI, per germline. CDR3 length equals 16 residues. The DNA for the CDR3 is TGTGCCAGCAGTAGGTCGGCTTACTCTGGGGCCAACGTCCTGACTTTC. It yields the protein CASSRSAYSGANVLTF.

The chain has TRBV18 and TRBJ2-7; 8 bases match TRBD2. The germline V gene encodes CDR1 KGHSH and CDR2 LQKENI. The CDR3 sequence is 17 residues long. The V gene end was trimmed by 0 bases and the J gene end by 2 bases; junction bases not matched to a gene: 9. DNA of the CDR3: TGTGCCAGCTCACCACCGATGGCCACTAGCGGACCCTACGAGCAGTACTTC. This sequence encodes CASSPPMATSGPYEQYF.

V usage is TRBV9 and J usage is TRBJ2-3, with D possibly matching TRBD2 (6 bases). With 5 bases removed from V and 1 base from J, the gap between germline ends came to 11 bases. CDR1 is SGDLS, CDR2 YYNGEE, per germline. There are 14 residues in the CDR3. Here the CDR3 reads CASRWVAGTDTQYF. CDR3 nucleotides: TGTGCCAGCAGGTGGGTAGCGGGCACAGATACGCAGTATTTT. The whole variable domain, filled in from reference TRBV9 and TRBJ2-3, reads DSGVTQTPKHLITATGQRVTLRCSPRSGDLSVYWYQQSLDQGLQFLIQYYNGEERAKGNILERFSAQQFPDLHSELNLSSLELGDSALYFCASRWVAGTDTQYFGPGTRLTVL.

The chain carries TRBV10-1 and TRBJ2-1; 9 nucleotides align to TRBD1. The germline CDR1 and CDR2 sequences are WNHNN and SYGVQD (reference sequence). With 4 bases clipped from V and 7 bases from J, the junction kept 2 bases outside the gene matches. The CDR3 has 13 amino acids. Written as DNA, the CDR3 is TGCGCCAGCAGTGGAGGACAGGGGAATGAGCAGTTCTTC. Translating it yields CASSGGQGNEQFF.

The chain links TRBV6-1 to TRBJ1-3, with a possible D match to TRBD1 (5 bases). CDR1 is MNHNS, CDR2 SASEGT, per germline. The V end was cut by 5 bases, the J end by 10 bases, with 18 bases between. The length of the CDR3 is 14 residues. Written as DNA, the CDR3 is TGTGCCAGCAGTTCCGGGACGCCGGCCGTAACCATATATTTT. This sequence encodes CASSSGTPAVTIYF.